This T cell receptor (beta chain) was retrieved from a study of beta chain features in type 1 diabetes. Study-level information: Regarding age, gender and cell yields, patients proved similar to healthy donors.

This clone was detected only a few times. No antigen is known for it. V was shortened by 0 bases and J by 10 bases, with 8 bases between the two germline ends. Looked up from germline, CDR1 is SGHRS and CDR2 is YFSETQ. This CDR3 is 12 amino acids long. CD45RO/CCR7/CD25/CD127/CD95/CD27 separated CD4+ naive, central memory, regulatory and stem cell-like memory cells by sorting. The sequenced template was cDNA made from the entire isolated RNA. Sequenced by immunoSEQ multiplex PCR; TCRdb stores in-frame clones only, minus some. The sample has over 200,000 clones, around 9.9% seen once. Study findings and constraints: There was a moderate but significant shortening of TCRB CDR3s in all four CD4+ subsets of Type 1 diabetes patients.

Sample: naive CD4+ T cells from blood. V is TRBV5-1 and J is TRBJ2-1; D is possibly TRBD2 (7 bases). The clonotype comes from a man under 40 with type 1 diabetes. CDR3 nucleotide sequence: TGCGCCAGCAGCTTGGAGGGGGGGGAGCAGTTCTTC. It codes for CASSLEGGEQFF.